The clone carrying this TCR beta chain has a handful of counts. Its target is unknown. These data are taken from a study of T-cell reconstitution after alpha-beta-depleted transplantation in children. Study results and caveats: Reports say that about two months after transplant, the alpha-beta T cells came out of several hundred graft clones that had expanded. The high TCRbeta diversity at day 60 in some patients came from surviving recipient T cells and thymic progenitors. T-cell counts and diversity at one year post-transplant came mainly from newly produced T cells.

It was with unique molecular identifiers that the TCRbeta library was prepared. TCRdb ran MiXCR on the PCR reads and lists one entry per CDR3 protein. This sample yields about 980,000 distinct CDR3 sequences, of which around 30% are seen a single time; 25% to 35% belongs to the top ten. The V and J ends lost 0 bases and 2 bases respectively, with 6 bases between them. Germline CDR1 reads SGHRS; CDR2 reads YFSETQ. The CDR3 spans 13 residues. The sequences come from PBMCs, mostly from graft donor cells, collected 360 days after TCRalphabeta/CD19-depleted stem cell transplant. The receptor was isolated from a boy in the first two years of life who had a stem cell transplant for SCID, so the T cells may come from the graft donor. The chain joins TRBV5-1 to TRBJ2-7; no clear D. CDR3 loop: CASSLASPYEQYF. The CDR3 DNA reads TGCGCCAGCAGCTTGGCCAGCCCCTACGAGCAGTACTTC.